A selection of T cell receptor beta chains follows, all from one sample in a study of OX40 agonist ivuxolimab in advanced cancers. This table comes from immunoSEQ multiplex PCR, and its TCRdb copy is limited to in-frame clones, with some not included. The repertoire consists of approximately 94,000 clones, with around four fifths occurring once and the leading ten covering 0.95% to 1.2%. This specimen consisted of CD4+ or CD8+ T cells sorted from blood, obtained in a trial of the OX40 agonist ivuxolimab. The receptors come from an adult with an advanced solid tumor such as melanoma, head and neck, liver or kidney cancer. Each CDR3 is given with its conserved first and last residue. Each record gives: D gene, clone size, V gene, J gene, CDR3 length, CDR3 protein, CDR3 DNA. A D gene is named only where the DNA matches it firmly. The size field is filled for only some rows; it gives once, few, many or a size class.

-	-	TRBV7-9	TRBJ2-5	12	CASSFYQETQYF	TGTGCCAGCAGCTTCTATCAAGAGACCCAGTACTTC
-	-	TRBV6-6	TRBJ1-1	13	CASRADGDTEAFF	TGTGCCAGCAGGGCGGACGGAGACACTGAAGCTTTCTTT
-	-	TRBV5-1	TRBJ2-6	17	CASSPRRWAQGANVLTF	TGCGCCAGCAGCCCCCGGAGGTGGGCGCAGGGGGCCAACGTCCTGACTTTC
TRBD1	-	TRBV28	TRBJ1-2	15	CASSPLWTGGGGYTF	TGTGCCAGCAGCCCTCTCTGGACAGGGGGCGGGGGCTACACCTTC
-	-	TRBV14	TRBJ2-3	15	CASSQAGLAKDTQYF	TGTGCCAGCAGCCAAGCAGGCCTCGCGAAGGATACGCAGTATTTT
-	few	TRBV14	TRBJ1-2	15	CASSQGHTANYGYTF	TGTGCCAGCAGCCAAGGCCACACAGCTAACTATGGCTACACCTTC
-	-	TRBV9	TRBJ1-5	17	CASSCREALGSNQPQHF	TGTGCCAGCAGCTGCCGGGAGGCACTTGGGAGCAATCAGCCCCAGCATTTT
TRBD1	-	TRBV6-4	TRBJ2-2	14	CASSQQGSTGELFF	TGTGCCAGCAGCCAACAGGGGTCAACCGGGGAGCTGTTTTTT
-	-	TRBV7-2	TRBJ1-1	15	CASSLIGRGMAEAFF	TGTGCCAGCAGCTTGATAGGTAGGGGTATGGCTGAAGCTTTCTTT
-	-	TRBV7-8	TRBJ2-6	15	CASTLVGAGANVLTF	TGTGCCAGCACCCTCGTCGGGGCCGGGGCCAACGTCCTGACTTTC
TRBD1	-	TRBV5-4	TRBJ2-2	14	CASSLGQTTGELFF	TGTGCCAGCAGCCTGGGACAGACCACCGGGGAGCTGTTTTTT
-	-	TRBV6-5	TRBJ1-4	16	CASSYSGGTTNEKLFF	TGTGCCAGCAGTTACTCGGGGGGCACAACTAATGAAAAACTGTTTTTT
TRBD1	-	TRBV9	TRBJ1-4	16	CASSVSGTAINEKLFF	TGTGCCAGCAGCGTATCAGGGACAGCCATTAATGAAAAACTGTTTTTT
-	-	TRBV7-2	TRBJ2-4	15	CASSLDRRTKNIQYF	TGTGCCAGCAGCTTAGATCGTAGAACCAAAAACATTCAGTACTTC
-	-	TRBV7-2	TRBJ1-2	13	CASSLRQLYGYTF	TGTGCCAGCAGCTTAAGACAGCTCTATGGCTACACCTTC
-	-	TRBV7-2	TRBJ2-1	15	CASSSPSSGRIEQFF	TGTGCCAGCAGCTCCCCTTCGTCAGGCCGAATTGAGCAGTTCTTC
-	-	TRBV19	TRBJ1-5	14	CASRGGIGNQPQHF	TGTGCCAGTAGGGGGGGGATCGGCAATCAGCCCCAGCATTTT
TRBD1	-	TRBV7-9	TRBJ2-1	15	CASSPPGQGSHEQFF	TGTGCCAGCAGCCCCCCGGGACAGGGCTCCCATGAGCAGTTCTTC
TRBD1	-	TRBV7-9	TRBJ1-4	15	CASTTGQSNNEKLFF	TGTGCCAGCACCACGGGACAGTCTAATAATGAAAAACTGTTTTTT
-	-	TRBV6-5	TRBJ1-2	15	CASSLRRREDYGYTF	TGTGCCAGCAGTCTACGACGGCGGGAAGACTATGGCTACACCTTC
-	-	TRBV4-2	TRBJ2-5	14	CASSQNSKQETQYF	TGTGCCAGCAGCCAAAACAGTAAACAAGAGACCCAGTACTTC
TRBD2	-	TRBV27	TRBJ2-5	16	CASSTQGTSGGATQYF	TGTGCCAGCAGTACCCAGGGGACTAGCGGGGGGGCGACCCAGTACTTC
-	few	TRBV5-5	TRBJ1-2	12	CASSLGRDGYTF	TGTGCCAGCAGCTTGGGGAGGGATGGCTACACCTTC
TRBD1	once	TRBV5-8	TRBJ1-4	16	CASSFAGGVTNEKLFF	TGTGCCAGCAGCTTCGCAGGGGGCGTAACTAATGAAAAACTGTTTTTT
-	-	TRBV9	TRBJ1-2	11	CASSVPGGYTF	TGTGCCAGCAGCGTTCCGGGGGGCTACACCTTC
-	-	TRBV4-2	TRBJ2-4	14	CASSRGGTENIQYF	TGTGCCAGCAGCCGTGGGGGGACAGAAAACATTCAGTACTTC
-	-	TRBV6-5	TRBJ2-2	14	CASSYYRDTGELFF	TGTGCCAGCAGTTACTACCGGGACACCGGGGAGCTGTTTTTT
TRBD2	-	TRBV2	TRBJ2-3	15	CASSVAGAGADTQYF	TGTGCCAGCAGTGTAGCGGGGGCCGGGGCAGATACGCAGTATTTT
-	few	TRBV27	TRBJ2-7	17	CASSLYLSAGLLYEQYF	TGTGCCAGCAGTTTATATCTGTCGGCGGGGCTGCTCTACGAGCAGTACTTC
-	-	TRBV7-2	TRBJ2-3	14	CASSPLGRLDTQYF	TGTGCCAGCAGCCCCCTAGGACGACTAGATACGCAGTATTTT
-	-	TRBV18	TRBJ1-2	14	CASSPRQDSYGYTF	TGTGCCAGCTCACCACGCCAGGATTCCTATGGCTACACCTTC
-	few	TRBV5-1	TRBJ1-1	15	CASSVEGAENTEAFF	TGCGCCAGCAGCGTTGAAGGGGCTGAGAACACTGAAGCTTTCTTT
-	-	TRBV10-3	TRBJ2-5	13	CAISEGSQETQYF	TGTGCCATCAGTGAGGGGAGCCAAGAGACCCAGTACTTC
-	-	TRBV7-6	TRBJ1-5	13	CASSRTDNQPQHF	TGTGCCAGCAGCAGGACAGATAATCAGCCCCAGCATTTT
TRBD2	-	TRBV19	TRBJ2-4	17	CASSRTSGFASKNIQYF	TGTGCCAGTAGTCGAACTAGCGGGTTCGCCAGCAAAAACATTCAGTACTTC
TRBD1	-	TRBV6-5	TRBJ1-5	15	CASSYSNTGDQPQHF	TGTGCCAGCAGTTACTCGAACACAGGGGATCAGCCCCAGCATTTT
TRBD1	-	TRBV29-1	TRBJ2-3	12	CSVLTGTDTQYF	TGCAGCGTTTTGACAGGGACGGATACGCAGTATTTT
TRBD2	-	TRBV5-6	TRBJ2-1	15	CASSLLAGGLYEQFF	TGTGCCAGCAGCTTACTAGCGGGGGGGCTTTATGAGCAGTTCTTC
TRBD1	-	TRBV28	TRBJ2-2	15	CASRPGGANTGELFF	TGTGCCAGCAGACCAGGGGGCGCGAACACCGGGGAGCTGTTTTTT
-	-	TRBV13	TRBJ1-1	14	CASSSGTVNTEAFF	TGTGCCAGCAGCTCCGGGACGGTGAACACTGAAGCTTTCTTT
-	-	TRBV5-3	TRBJ2-5	16	CARKTTPGPTQETQYF	TGTGCCAGAAAAACAACCCCGGGACCGACTCAAGAGACCCAGTACTTC
TRBD2	-	TRBV7-2	TRBJ2-7	14	CASSLTGTSYEQYF	TGTGCCAGCAGCTTAACCGGGACTAGCTACGAGCAGTACTTC
-	-	TRBV19	TRBJ1-3	11	CATKIGNTIYF	TGTGCCACCAAGATTGGAAACACCATATATTTT
TRBD1	-	TRBV6-1	TRBJ2-7	13	CASRTGQLYEQYF	TGTGCCAGCAGGACGGGACAGCTCTACGAGCAGTACTTC
TRBD1	-	TRBV6-5	TRBJ1-2	14	CASREGQKRYGYTF	TGTGCCAGCAGGGAGGGACAGAAGAGGTATGGCTACACCTTC
TRBD2	-	TRBV7-8	TRBJ2-1	16	CASSSLAGGSYNEQFF	TGTGCCAGCAGCTCACTAGCGGGGGGCTCCTACAATGAGCAGTTCTTC
-	-	TRBV30	TRBJ1-6	14	CAWSVGQPDSPLHF	TGTGCCTGGAGCGTGGGACAACCGGATTCACCCCTCCACTTT